Detailed here is one T cell receptor beta chain. The data derive from a study of blood T cells in healthy people across ages. Germline lookup yields CDR1 SGHVS and CDR2 FQNEAQ. Losses at the gene ends were 4 bases for V and 3 bases for J; bases not matched to a gene: 8. This CDR3 is built from 15 residues. A second PCR, run for roughly 7 to 11 cycles, used a sample-barcoded 5' primer plus a J-beta primer mix. Each of the cDNA molecules was tagged by a template-switch adaptor with 12 random nucleotides. TCRdb analysed the 5' RACE reads with MiXCR anew, one entry per CDR3 protein. This table holds approximately 400,000 distinct CDR3 sequences, 45% to 60% found once.

This chain uses TRBV7-8 with TRBJ2-7; 8 nucleotides match TRBD1. Specimen: blood. The TCR comes from a man aged 55 to 70 in good health. The CDR3 protein is CASSSRTGIIYEQYF. The CDR3 DNA reads TGTGCCAGCAGCTCGAGGACAGGGATAATCTACGAGCAGTACTTC.